The source of this TCR beta chain is a study of blood T cell repertoires in COVID-19. Libraries were prepared by immunoSEQ multiplex PCR; TCRdb keeps only in-frame clonotypes and omits some of them. Here the sample spans fewer than 90,000 clones, approximately 91% being singletons. CDR1 MNHEY and CDR2 SMNVEV come from the germline V gene (reference sequence). V trimming: 5 bases; J trimming: 0 bases; junction bases outside the gene matches: 4. CDR3 length: 15 amino acids. Material for sequencing was peripheral blood. This receptor was taken from a man in his 70s with acute or convalescent COVID-19. The V gene is TRBV27, the J gene TRBJ1-5; TRBD1 agrees at 7 bases. CDR3 loop: CASSVGGLSNQPQHF. The CDR3 DNA sequence: TGTGCCAGCAGTGTAGGGGGCCTTAGCAATCAGCCCCAGCATTTT.